The clone carrying this TCR beta chain was seen at least ten times. This sample is drawn from a study of T cells in Graves' hyperthyroidism and ophthalmopathy. V lost 1 base and J 7 bases, leaving 8 bases between the germline ends. The CDR3 is 13 residues long. The germline CDR1 and CDR2 sequences are KGHSH and LQKENI. Amplified TCR beta CDR3 regions came from RNA transcripts. With the HTBI primer set, the TCR CDR3 went through a first round of RT-PCR. Each CDR3 protein is one row after TCRdb ran MiXCR on the multiplex PCR reads. This table holds fewer than 350,000 distinct CDR3 sequences, around 15% found once.

The sample consisted of blood. The clonotype originates from a woman aged 35 to 49 with Graves' hyperthyroidism. J is TRBJ2-1 and V is TRBV18; D unclear. CDR3 nucleotides: TGTGCCAGCTCACCACTCGAAGGTAATGAGCAGTTCTTC. Translation: CASSPLEGNEQFF.